The entry below describes one T cell receptor beta chain. Its antigen is as yet unknown. The assay was immunoSEQ multiplex PCR, and TCRdb's table has in-frame clones only and misses some. This table holds a few hundred thousand clones, about 97% found once. This sample stems from a study of shared clonotypes between healthy human individuals. About the research overall: A couple of female and a few male donors aged 18 to 49 were enrolled.

The trim removed 4 bases at V and 0 bases at J, leaving 4 bases unmatched. The CDR3 has 14 amino acids. Germline loops: CDR1 SQVTM, CDR2 ANQGSEA. Overall study findings and caveats: Researchers found naive subsets generally carried larger estimated richness than memory subsets. Large depth notwithstanding, sorted-subset sequencing proved incomplete by rarefaction. Roughly 5% of naive CD4 clonotypes were common to a handful of donors.

The receptor was derived from a young woman in good health. The rearrangement uses TRBV29-1 and TRBJ2-7, with 9 bases that match TRBD2. The material sequenced was naive CD4+ T cells sorted from blood. Subset denoted: CD45RA+ positively selected. This chain's CDR3 is CSVGGGRASYEQYF. For the CDR3, the DNA is TGCAGCGTTGGAGGCGGGAGGGCCTCCTACGAGCAGTACTTC.